These 2 T cell receptor beta chains originate from one sample sequenced in a study of shared clonotypes between healthy human individuals. Sequencing used immunoSEQ multiplex PCR; TCRdb keeps in-frame clones, though not all of them. The repertoire consists of about 610,000 clones, with about 97% occurring once and the leading ten covering approximately 0.057%. Sequenced: naive CD4+ T cells sorted from blood. Documented subset: CD45RA+ positively selected. These receptors came from a woman aged 25 to 39 in good health.

This chain joins TRBV28 and TRBJ2-7; D perhaps matches TRBD1 (5 bases). The CDR3 is made up of 13 amino acids. V was pared by 5 bases and J by 6 bases, with 14 bases between. Germline V gene sequence: CDR1 MDHEN, CDR2 SYDVKM. The CDR3 bases are TGTGCCAGCAGTCCACCCACAGGTTCCGAGCAGTACTTC. It encodes CASSPPTGSEQYF.

The rearrangement joins TRBV29-1 to TRBJ2-5; the D is unclear. Per germline, CDR1 SQVTM and CDR2 ANQGSEA. V was clipped by 6 bases and J by 0 bases, with 2 bases between them. The CDR3 consists of 10 residues. In DNA form, the CDR3 reads TGCAGCGTGGACCAAGAGACCCAGTACTTC. It codes for CSVDQETQYF.